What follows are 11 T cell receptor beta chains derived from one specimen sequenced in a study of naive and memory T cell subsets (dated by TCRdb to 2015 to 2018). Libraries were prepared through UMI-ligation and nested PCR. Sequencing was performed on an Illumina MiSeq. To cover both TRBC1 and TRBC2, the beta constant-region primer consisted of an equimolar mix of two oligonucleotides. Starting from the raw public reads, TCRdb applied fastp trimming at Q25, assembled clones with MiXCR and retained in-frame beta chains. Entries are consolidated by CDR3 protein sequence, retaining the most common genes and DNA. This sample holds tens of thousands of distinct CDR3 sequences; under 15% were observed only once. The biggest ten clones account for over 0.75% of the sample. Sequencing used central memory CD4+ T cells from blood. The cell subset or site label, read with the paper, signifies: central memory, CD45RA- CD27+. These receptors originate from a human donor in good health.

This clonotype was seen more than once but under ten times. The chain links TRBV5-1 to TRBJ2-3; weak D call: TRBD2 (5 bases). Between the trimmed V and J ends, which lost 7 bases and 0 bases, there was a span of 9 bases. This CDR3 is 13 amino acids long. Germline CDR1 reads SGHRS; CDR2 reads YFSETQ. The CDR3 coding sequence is TGCGCCAGCCGATGGGAGAGCACAGATACGCAGTATTTT. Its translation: CASRWESTDTQYF.

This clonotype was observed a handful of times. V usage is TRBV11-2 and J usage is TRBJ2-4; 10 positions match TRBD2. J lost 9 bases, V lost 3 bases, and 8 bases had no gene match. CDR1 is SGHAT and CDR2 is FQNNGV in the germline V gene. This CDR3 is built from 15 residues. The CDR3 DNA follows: TGTGCCAGCAGCTTGGGACTAGCGCGTGCAACCATTCAGTACTTC. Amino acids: CASSLGLARATIQYF. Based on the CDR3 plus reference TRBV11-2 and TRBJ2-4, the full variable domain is EAGVAQSPRYKIIEKRQSVAFWCNPISGHATLYWYQQILGQGPKLLIQFQNNGVVDDSQLPKDRFSAERLKGVDSTLKIQPAKLEDSAVYLCASSLGLARATIQYFGAGTRLSVL.

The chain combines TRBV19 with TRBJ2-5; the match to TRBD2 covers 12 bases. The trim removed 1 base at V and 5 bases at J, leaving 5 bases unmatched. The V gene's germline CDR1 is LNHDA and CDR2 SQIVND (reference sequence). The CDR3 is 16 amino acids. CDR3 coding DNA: TGTGCCAGTAGTATAGGGAGACTAGCGGGAGCGGAGACCCAGTACTTC. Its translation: CASSIGRLAGAETQYF.

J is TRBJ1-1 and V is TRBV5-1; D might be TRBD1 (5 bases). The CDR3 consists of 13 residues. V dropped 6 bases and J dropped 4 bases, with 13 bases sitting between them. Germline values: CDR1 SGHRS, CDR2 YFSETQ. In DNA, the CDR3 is TGCGCCAGCACCCGGGTTGGGGGCACTGAAGCTTTCTTT. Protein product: CASTRVGGTEAFF. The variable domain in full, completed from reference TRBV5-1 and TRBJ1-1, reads KAGVTQTPRYLIKTRGQQVTLSCSPISGHRSVSWYQQTPGQGLQFLFEYFSETQRNKGNFPGRFSGRQFSNSRSEMNVSTLELGDSALYLCASTRVGGTEAFFGQGTRLTVV.

Here the CDR3 reads CSARDWQRENPDTQYF. The DNA for the CDR3 is TGCAGTGCTAGAGATTGGCAGCGGGAGAATCCAGATACGCAGTATTTT. The J gene is TRBJ2-3, the V gene TRBV20-1; TRBD2 agrees at 8 bases. J lost 4 bases, V lost 0 bases, and 9 bases had no gene match. The length of the CDR3 is 16 residues. From germline, CDR1 is DFQATT and CDR2 SNEGSKA (reference sequence).

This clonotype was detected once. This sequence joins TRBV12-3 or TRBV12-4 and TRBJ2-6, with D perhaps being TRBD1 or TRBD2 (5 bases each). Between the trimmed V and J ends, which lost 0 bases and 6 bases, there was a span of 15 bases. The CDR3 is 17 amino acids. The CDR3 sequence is CASSLAGRDGMANVLTF. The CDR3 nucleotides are TGTGCCAGCAGTTTAGCAGGACGGGACGGGATGGCCAACGTCCTGACTTTC.

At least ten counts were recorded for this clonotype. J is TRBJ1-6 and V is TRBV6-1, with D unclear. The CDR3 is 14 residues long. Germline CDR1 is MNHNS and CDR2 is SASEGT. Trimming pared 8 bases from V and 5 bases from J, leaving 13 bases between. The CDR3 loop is CASSPVRDNSPLHF. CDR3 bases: TGTGCCAGCTCGCCCGTAAGGGATAATTCACCCCTCCACTTT.

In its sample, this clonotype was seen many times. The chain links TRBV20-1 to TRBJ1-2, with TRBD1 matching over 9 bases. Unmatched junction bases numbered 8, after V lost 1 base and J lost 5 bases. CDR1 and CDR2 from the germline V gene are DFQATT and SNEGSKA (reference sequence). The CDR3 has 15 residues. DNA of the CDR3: TGCAGTGCTAGAGTTATGACAGGGGGTGGGTATGGCTACACCTTC. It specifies CSARVMTGGGYGYTF.

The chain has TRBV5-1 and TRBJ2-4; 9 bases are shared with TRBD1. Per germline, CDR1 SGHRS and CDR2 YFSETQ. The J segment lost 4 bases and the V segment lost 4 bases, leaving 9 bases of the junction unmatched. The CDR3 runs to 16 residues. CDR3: CASSLWTGAQKNIQYF. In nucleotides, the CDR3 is TGCGCCAGCAGCCTGTGGACAGGGGCCCAGAAAAACATTCAGTACTTC. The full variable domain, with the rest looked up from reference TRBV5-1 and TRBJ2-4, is KAGVTQTPRYLIKTRGQQVTLSCSPISGHRSVSWYQQTPGQGLQFLFEYFSETQRNKGNFPGRFSGRQFSNSRSEMNVSTLELGDSALYLCASSLWTGAQKNIQYFGAGTRLSVL.

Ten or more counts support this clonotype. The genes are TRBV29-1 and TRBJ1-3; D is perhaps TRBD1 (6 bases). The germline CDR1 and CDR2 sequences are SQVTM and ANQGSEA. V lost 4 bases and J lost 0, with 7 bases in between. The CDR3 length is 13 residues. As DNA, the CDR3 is TGCAGCGTTGCGGGACACTCTGGAAACACCATATATTTT. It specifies CSVAGHSGNTIYF.

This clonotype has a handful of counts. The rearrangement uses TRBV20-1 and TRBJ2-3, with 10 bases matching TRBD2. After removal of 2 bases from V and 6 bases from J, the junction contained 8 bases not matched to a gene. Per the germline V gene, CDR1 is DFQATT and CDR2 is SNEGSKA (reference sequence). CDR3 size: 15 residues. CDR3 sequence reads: CSARPLAGAGDTQYF. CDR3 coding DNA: TGCAGTGCTAGACCCCTAGCGGGAGCGGGGGATACGCAGTATTTT.